This T cell receptor (beta chain) comes out of a study of T cells in localized non-small cell lung cancer. Germline V lookup: CDR1 SQVTM, CDR2 ANQGSEA. The CDR3 contains 13 residues. Trimming took 7 bases from V and 0 from J, leaving 12 bases between them. General study points: In adjacent lung appeared a median 57 of the top 100 tumor clones.

With respect to this clone: Its antigen is unknown.

The data were produced by immunoSEQ multiplex PCR, yet TCRdb's version contains in-frame clones alone and is incomplete. Here the sample spans about 36,000 clones, roughly 89% being singletons. The receptor was isolated from a woman aged 40-69 years with stage I lung adenocarcinoma. Sequencing used peripheral blood, obtained before any cancer treatment. V and J are TRBV29-1 and TRBJ1-1, with D tentatively TRBD1 (5 bases). The CDR3 is CSGDGGLNTEAFF. The CDR3 bases are TGCAGCGGGGACGGGGGACTGAACACTGAAGCTTTCTTT.